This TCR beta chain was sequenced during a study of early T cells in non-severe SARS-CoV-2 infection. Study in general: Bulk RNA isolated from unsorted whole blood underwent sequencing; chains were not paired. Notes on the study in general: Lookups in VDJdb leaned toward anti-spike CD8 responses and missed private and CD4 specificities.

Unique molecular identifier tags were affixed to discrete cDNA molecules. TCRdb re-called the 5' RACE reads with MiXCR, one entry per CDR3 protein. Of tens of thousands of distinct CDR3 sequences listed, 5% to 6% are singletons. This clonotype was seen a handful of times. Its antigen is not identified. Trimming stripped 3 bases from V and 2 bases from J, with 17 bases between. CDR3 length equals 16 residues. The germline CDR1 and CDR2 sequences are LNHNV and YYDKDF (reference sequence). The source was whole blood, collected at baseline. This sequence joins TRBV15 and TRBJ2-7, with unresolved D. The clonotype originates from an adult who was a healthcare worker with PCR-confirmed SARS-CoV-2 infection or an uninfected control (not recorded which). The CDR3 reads CATSSRAPKVTYEQYF. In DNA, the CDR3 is TGTGCCACCAGCAGCCGGGCGCCAAAGGTCACCTACGAGCAGTACTTC.